This TCR beta chain is from a study of T cell changes during pregnancy in multiple sclerosis. CDR1 is SGHNT, CDR2 YYREEE, per germline (reference sequence). This CDR3 has 15 residues. Between the trimmed V and J ends, which lost 1 base and 1 base, there was a span of 10 bases. Clones were sequenced by immunoSEQ multiplex PCR, and TCRdb holds only the in-frame ones, with some missing. The sample lists about 75,000 clones, 75% to 95% seen once, with less than 0.45% in the top ten. The chain is built from TRBV5-4 and TRBJ2-3; the D gene is possibly TRBD2 (5 bases). The sequence was collected from a female donor with multiple sclerosis, enrolled in a pregnancy study. The specimen was CD4+ T cells from peripheral blood mononuclear cells, collected before pregnancy. This CDR3 reads CASSLQSRGTDTQYF. The CDR3 coding sequence is TGTGCCAGCAGCTTGCAATCGCGGGGCACAGATACGCAGTATTTT.